The T cell receptor (beta chain) described here comes from a study of blood T cell repertoires in COVID-19. The overall study: Samples representing acute and convalescent COVID-19 were sourced from the United States, Italy and Spain. PBMCs, B-cell-depleted T cells, or T cells provided the cDNA or gDNA that made up the material.

Per the original data handling: Cell counts per sample came from amplifying reference gene primers. Assay: immunoSEQ multiplex PCR; the TCRdb copy retains only in-frame clones and omits some. That table supplies the V and J calls and clone size; D and trimming were determined from the DNA. The sample consists of some 180,000 clones, less than 85% of them appearing once. The CDR3 extends over 13 amino acids. Germline V gene data show CDR1 as LNHDA and CDR2 as SQIVND (reference sequence). V was clipped by 10 bases and J by 5 bases; unmatched bases: 6. This clone has just one count. The sequence came from a man aged 50-59 years who had recovered from COVID-19. The sequenced material came from peripheral blood. The chain is built from TRBV19 and TRBJ2-3; 10 bases fit TRBD1. CDR3 sequence (DNA): TGTGCCACCCAGGGACAGGGGAAAGATACGCAGTATTTT. Amino acid sequence: CATQGQGKDTQYF.